This TCR beta chain was identified in a study of control samples from healthy donors and cancer patients. Repertoires were generated with immunoSEQ multiplex PCR, while TCRdb's copy carries only in-frame clones and drops some. The table includes about 80,000 clones, 65% to 90% detected once. V was trimmed by 5 bases and J by 5 bases, leaving 22 bases between them. Germline CDR1 is SGHRS and CDR2 is YFSETQ. The CDR3 consists of 16 residues. The sequenced sample was PBMCs. The chain recombines TRBV5-1 with TRBJ1-1; D call uncertain. The sequence came from a man between 60 and 75 years old with head and neck cancer. The CDR3 region is CASSLDTWSGGTEAFF. The CDR3 nucleotides are TGCGCCAGCAGTCTGGATACTTGGTCCGGAGGAACTGAAGCTTTCTTT.